This paragraph reports one T cell receptor beta chain. Its antigen remains unidentified. This specimen comes from a study of cytomegalovirus exposure and HLA in healthy donors. Across the study: Out of approximately 170 million T cells, an earlier analysis found some 110 million unique TCR beta sequences in total.

The CDR3 has 15 amino acids. CDR1 is SGHTS, CDR2 YDEGEE, per germline. Trimming cost V 5 bases and J 7 bases; bases outside gene matches: 9. General study findings and limits: The study had only CMV serostatus as immune exposure information. Across all donors, roughly uniform sequencing depth was an assumption of the presence/absence analyses.

It was with 60 Vbeta and 13 Jbeta primers that the PCR ran. How the authors handled the data: A follow-up analysis tallied 86 million or so unique TCR beta chains, roughly 11 million shared. The data were produced by immunoSEQ multiplex PCR, yet TCRdb's version contains in-frame clones alone and is incomplete. The DNA gave D and trimming, while V, J and clone size come from that table. The data show roughly 160,000 clones, 60% to 80% seen once. The TCR was taken from a man between 60 and 70 years old in good health and CMV-seronegative. The genes are TRBV5-8 and TRBJ2-3; TRBD2 matches at 11 bases. Sequencing was done on a sample of PBMCs. In DNA form, the CDR3 reads TGTGCCAGCAGTTTCTCTAGCGGGGGGAGATATACGCAGTATTTT. This sequence encodes CASSFSSGGRYTQYF.